Below, 2 T cell receptor beta chains from the same sample are listed, as sequenced in a study of blood T cell repertoires in COVID-19. Clones were read by immunoSEQ multiplex PCR, and TCRdb kept only the in-frame ones, dropping some. This sample has about 440,000 clones; around 89% occur once, and the top ten carry 4% to 4.5%. Material for sequencing was peripheral blood. Every receptor here comes from a woman in her twenties or thirties with acute or convalescent COVID-19.

The chain recombines TRBV6-2 or TRBV6-3 with TRBJ2-1, with 7 positions matching TRBD2. From germline, CDR1 is MNHEY and CDR2 SVGEGT. This CDR3 spans 16 amino acids. After removal of 6 bases from V and 7 bases from J, the junction contained 15 bases not matched to a gene. The CDR3 nucleotides read TGTGCCAGCAGCAACCAAAGAAAGCGGGGTGCGAATGAGCAGTTCTTC. This encodes CASSNQRKRGANEQFF.

V and J are TRBV3-1 (or the pseudogene TRBV3-2) and TRBJ1-3; no clear D. Germline CDR1 is LGHDT and CDR2 is YNNKEL (reference sequence). This CDR3 is built from 14 residues. The ends were cut back, 4 bases at V and 4 bases at J, with 11 bases in the middle. In DNA, the CDR3 is TGTGCCAGCAGCCCCCTTTCCGGGGGAAACACCATATATTTT. Protein product: CASSPLSGGNTIYF.